The clone carrying this T cell receptor beta chain was picked up a small number of times. The authors' processing: It was from reference gene primer amplification that nucleated cell counts were estimated. Clones were read by immunoSEQ multiplex PCR, and TCRdb kept only the in-frame ones, dropping some. The DNA gave D and trimming, while V, J and clone size come from that table. The sample includes fewer than 350,000 clones, 65% to 90% of them seen just once. The data were obtained in a study of blood T cell repertoires in COVID-19. Study information: Donors in the United States, Italy and Spain gave samples during acute or convalescent COVID-19. The cDNA or gDNA used as material had been derived from T cells, B-cell-depleted T cells, or PBMCs.

The CDR3 length is 15 residues. V shed 4 bases and J 1 base; nucleotides not matched to a gene: 5. Germline CDR1 KGHSH, CDR2 LQKENI. The sequence was collected from a woman aged 55-75 years with active or convalescent COVID-19. The V and J genes are TRBV18 and TRBJ2-7, with 9 bases identical to TRBD1. Material: peripheral blood. The CDR3 sequence: CASSQGQGGSYEQYF. The CDR3 DNA is TGTGCCAGCTCACAGGGACAGGGTGGTTCCTACGAGCAGTACTTC.